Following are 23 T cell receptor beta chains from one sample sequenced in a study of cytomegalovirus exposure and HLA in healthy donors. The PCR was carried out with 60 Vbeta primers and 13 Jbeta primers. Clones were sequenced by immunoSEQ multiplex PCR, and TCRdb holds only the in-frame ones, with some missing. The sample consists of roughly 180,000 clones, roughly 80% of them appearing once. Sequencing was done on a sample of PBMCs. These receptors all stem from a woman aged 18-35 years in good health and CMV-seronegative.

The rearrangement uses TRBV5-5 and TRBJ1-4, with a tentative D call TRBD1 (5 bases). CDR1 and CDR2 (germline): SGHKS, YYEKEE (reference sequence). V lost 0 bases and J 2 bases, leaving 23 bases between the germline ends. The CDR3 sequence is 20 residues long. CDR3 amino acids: CASSLVGGGPQRGTNEKLFF. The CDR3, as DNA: TGTGCCAGCAGCTTGGTGGGAGGTGGCCCCCAGAGGGGCACTAATGAAAAACTGTTTTTT. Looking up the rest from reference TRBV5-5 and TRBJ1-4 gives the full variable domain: DAGVTQSPTHLIKTRGQQVTLRCSPISGHKSVSWYQQVLGQGPQFIFQYYEKEERGRGNFPDRFSARQFPNYSSELNVNALLLGDSALYLCASSLVGGGPQRGTNEKLFFGSGTQLSVL.

The CDR3 sequence: CASSLLRNEQYF. DNA for the CDR3: TGTGCCAGCAGCTTACTCCGAAACGAGCAGTACTTC. The rearrangement joins TRBV7-2 to TRBJ2-5; no firm D call. The J call may not be correct, given that the DNA end is closer to TRBJ2-7. The V gene's germline CDR1 is SGHTA and CDR2 FQGNSA. The CDR3 has 12 amino acids.

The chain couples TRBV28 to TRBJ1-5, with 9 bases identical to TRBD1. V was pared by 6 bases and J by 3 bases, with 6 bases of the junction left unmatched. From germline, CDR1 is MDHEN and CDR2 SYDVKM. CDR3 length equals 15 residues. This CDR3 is CASRKGTGSNQPQHF. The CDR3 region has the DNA TGTGCCAGCAGGAAGGGGACAGGGTCCAATCAGCCCCAGCATTTT. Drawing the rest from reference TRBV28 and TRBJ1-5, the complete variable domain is DVKVTQSSRYLVKRTGEKVFLECVQDMDHENMFWYRQDPGLGLRLIYFSYDVKMKEKGDIPEGYSVSREKKERFSLILESASTNQTSMYLCASRKGTGSNQPQHFGDGTRLSIL.

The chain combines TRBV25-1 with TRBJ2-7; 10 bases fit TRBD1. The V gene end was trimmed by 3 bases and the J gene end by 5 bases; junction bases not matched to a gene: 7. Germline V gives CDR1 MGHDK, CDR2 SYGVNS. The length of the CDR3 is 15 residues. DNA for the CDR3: TGTGCCAGCAGTGACCTCCGGGACAGGGGTCACGAGCAGTACTTC. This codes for CASSDLRDRGHEQYF.

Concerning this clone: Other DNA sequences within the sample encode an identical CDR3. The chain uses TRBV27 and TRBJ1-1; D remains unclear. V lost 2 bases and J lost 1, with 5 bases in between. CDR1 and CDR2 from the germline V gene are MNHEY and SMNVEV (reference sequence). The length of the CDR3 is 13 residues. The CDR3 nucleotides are TGTGCCAGCAGTTTAGCCAGGAACACTGAAGCTTTCTTT. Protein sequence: CASSLARNTEAFF.

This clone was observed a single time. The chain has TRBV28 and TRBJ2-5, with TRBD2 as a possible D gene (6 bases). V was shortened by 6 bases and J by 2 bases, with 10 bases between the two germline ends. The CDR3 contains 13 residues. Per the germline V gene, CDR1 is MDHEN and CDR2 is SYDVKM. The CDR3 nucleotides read TGTGCCAGCAGCCGACTAGTACAAGAGACCCAGTACTTC. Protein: CASSRLVQETQYF.

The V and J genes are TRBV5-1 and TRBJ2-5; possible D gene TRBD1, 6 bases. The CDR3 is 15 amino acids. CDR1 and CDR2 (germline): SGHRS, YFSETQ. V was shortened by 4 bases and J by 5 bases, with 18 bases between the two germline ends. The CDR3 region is CASSADRPERETQYF. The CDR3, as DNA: TGCGCCAGCAGCGCGGACAGACCAGAGAGGGAGACCCAGTACTTC.

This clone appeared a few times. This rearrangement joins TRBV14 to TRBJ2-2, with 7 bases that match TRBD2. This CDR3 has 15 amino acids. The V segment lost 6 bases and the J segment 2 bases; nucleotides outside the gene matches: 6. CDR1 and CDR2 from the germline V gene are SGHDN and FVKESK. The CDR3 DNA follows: TGTGCCAGCAGACACGGCGGGGGTAACACCGGGGAGCTGTTTTTT. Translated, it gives CASRHGGGNTGELFF.

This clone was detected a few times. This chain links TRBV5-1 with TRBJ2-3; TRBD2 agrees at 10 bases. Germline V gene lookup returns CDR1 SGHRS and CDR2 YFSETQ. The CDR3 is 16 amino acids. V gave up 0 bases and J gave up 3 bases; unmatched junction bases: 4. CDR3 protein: CASSLVSGRRTDTQYF. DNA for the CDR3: TGCGCCAGCAGCTTGGTTAGCGGGAGGAGAACAGATACGCAGTATTTT.

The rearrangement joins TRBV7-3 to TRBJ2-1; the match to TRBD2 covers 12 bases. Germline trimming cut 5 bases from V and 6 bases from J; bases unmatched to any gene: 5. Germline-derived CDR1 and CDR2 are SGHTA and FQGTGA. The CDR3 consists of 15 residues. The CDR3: CASSQTSGSANEQFF. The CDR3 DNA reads TGTGCCAGCAGCCAGACTAGCGGGAGTGCCAATGAGCAGTTCTTC.

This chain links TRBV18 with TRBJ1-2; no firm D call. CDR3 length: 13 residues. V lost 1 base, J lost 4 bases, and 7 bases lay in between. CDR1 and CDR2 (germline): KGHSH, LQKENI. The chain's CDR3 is CASSPQPSYGYTF. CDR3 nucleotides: TGTGCCAGCTCACCACAGCCCTCCTATGGCTACACCTTC.

This chain's CDR3 is CASSEAVAVTGELFF. In nucleotides, the CDR3 is TGCGCCAGCAGTGAGGCGGTAGCGGTAACCGGGGAGCTGTTTTTT. V gene TRBV10-2 combines with J gene TRBJ2-2, with D possibly TRBD2 on 6 matching bases. CDR3 length equals 15 residues. V was clipped by 2 bases and J by 5 bases, with 12 bases between them. The germline V gene has CDR1 WSHSY and CDR2 SAAADI.

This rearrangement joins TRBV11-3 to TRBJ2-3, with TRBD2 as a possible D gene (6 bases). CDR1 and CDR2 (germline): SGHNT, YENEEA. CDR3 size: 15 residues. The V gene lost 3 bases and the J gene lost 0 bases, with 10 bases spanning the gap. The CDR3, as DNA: TGTGCCAGCAGCTTTGGCGGGACTAGCACAGATACGCAGTATTTT. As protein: CASSFGGTSTDTQYF.

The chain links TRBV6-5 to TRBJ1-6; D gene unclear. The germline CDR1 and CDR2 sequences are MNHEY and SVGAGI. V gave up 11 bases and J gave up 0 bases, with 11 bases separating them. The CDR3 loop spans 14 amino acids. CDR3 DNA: TGTGCCGCGGGGAGCGACTCCTATAATTCACCCCTCCACTTT. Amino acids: CAAGSDSYNSPLHF.

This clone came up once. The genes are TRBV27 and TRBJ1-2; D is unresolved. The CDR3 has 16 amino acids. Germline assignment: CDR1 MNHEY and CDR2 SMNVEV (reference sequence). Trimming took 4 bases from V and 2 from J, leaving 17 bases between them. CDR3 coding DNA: TGTGCCAGCAGTTCTGGGTTCGCCGACGGGAACTATGGCTACACCTTC. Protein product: CASSSGFADGNYGYTF.

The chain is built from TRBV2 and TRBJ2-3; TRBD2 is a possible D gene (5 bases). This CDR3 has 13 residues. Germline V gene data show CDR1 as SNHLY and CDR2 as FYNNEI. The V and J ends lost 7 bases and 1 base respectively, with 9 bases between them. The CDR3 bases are TGTGCCAGCATGAGCGGAGGCACAGATACGCAGTATTTT. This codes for CASMSGGTDTQYF.

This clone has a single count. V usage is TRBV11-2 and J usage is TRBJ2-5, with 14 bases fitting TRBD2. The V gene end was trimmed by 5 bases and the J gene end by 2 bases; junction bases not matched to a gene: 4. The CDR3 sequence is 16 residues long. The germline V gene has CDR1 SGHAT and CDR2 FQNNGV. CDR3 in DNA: TGTGCCAGCAGCCCTGGGACTAGCGGGAGACAAGAGACCCAGTACTTC. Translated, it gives CASSPGTSGRQETQYF.

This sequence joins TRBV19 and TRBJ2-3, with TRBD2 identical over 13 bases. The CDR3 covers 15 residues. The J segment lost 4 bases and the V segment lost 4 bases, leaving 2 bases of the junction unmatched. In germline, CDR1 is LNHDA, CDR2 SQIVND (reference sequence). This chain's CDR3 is CASSTGLAGPDTQYF. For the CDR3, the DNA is TGTGCCAGTAGTACGGGACTAGCGGGACCAGATACGCAGTATTTT.

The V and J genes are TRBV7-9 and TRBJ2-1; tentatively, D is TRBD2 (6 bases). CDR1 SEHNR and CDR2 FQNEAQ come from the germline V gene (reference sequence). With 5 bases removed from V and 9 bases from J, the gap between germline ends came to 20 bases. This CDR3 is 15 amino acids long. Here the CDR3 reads CASSRENLAAGEQFF. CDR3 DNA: TGTGCCAGCAGCCGGGAGAACTTGGCTGCTGGTGAGCAGTTCTTC.

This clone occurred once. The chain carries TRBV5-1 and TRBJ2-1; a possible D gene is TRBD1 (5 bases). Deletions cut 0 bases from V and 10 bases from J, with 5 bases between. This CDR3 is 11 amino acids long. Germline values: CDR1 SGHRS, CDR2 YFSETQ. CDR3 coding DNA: TGCGCCAGCAGCTTGGGGACAGAGCAGTTCTTC. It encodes CASSLGTEQFF.

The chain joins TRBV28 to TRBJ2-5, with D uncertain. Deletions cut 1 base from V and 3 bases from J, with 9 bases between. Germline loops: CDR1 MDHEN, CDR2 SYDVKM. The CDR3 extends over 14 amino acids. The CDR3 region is CASSLSLPKETQYF. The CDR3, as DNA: TGTGCCAGCAGTTTATCTTTACCTAAAGAGACCCAGTACTTC.

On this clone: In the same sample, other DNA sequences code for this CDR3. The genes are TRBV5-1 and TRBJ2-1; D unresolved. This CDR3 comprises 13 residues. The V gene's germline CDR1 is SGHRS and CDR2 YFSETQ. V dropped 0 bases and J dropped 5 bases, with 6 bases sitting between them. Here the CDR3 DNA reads TGCGCCAGCAGCTTGGGATCAGACAATGAGCAGTTCTTC. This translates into CASSLGSDNEQFF.

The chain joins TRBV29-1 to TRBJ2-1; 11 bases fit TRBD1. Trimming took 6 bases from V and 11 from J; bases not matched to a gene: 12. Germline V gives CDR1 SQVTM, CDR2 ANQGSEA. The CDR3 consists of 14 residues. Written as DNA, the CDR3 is TGCAGCGTCCGTTCCGGGACAGGGGGAGAAAAGCAGTTCTTC. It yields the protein CSVRSGTGGEKQFF.